This T cell receptor (beta chain) was identified in a study of shared clonotypes between healthy human individuals. On this clone: Its cognate antigen is unknown.

Donors, healthy HIV-negative adults, lacked recent acute infections or vaccinations. Genomic DNA from each subset was divided evenly over several immunoSEQ plates. Data came from immunoSEQ multiplex PCR; TCRdb stores just in-frame clones and leaves some out. The data contain some 2,500,000 clones, under 95% of them seen just once; the ten biggest clones take up approximately 0.37%. This CDR3 contains 12 residues. From germline, CDR1 is SGHNT and CDR2 YENEEA. Trimming left V 5 bases short and J 12 bases short, with 14 bases between. Overall study findings and caveats: Memory subsets had estimated richness that was generally smaller than that of naive subsets. Rarefaction showed that sequencing of sorted subsets was incomplete (despite large depth).

The clonotype was recovered from a young man in good health. Some clones in this sample may be carry-over from other donors' samples. J is TRBJ2-1 and V is TRBV11-3; D call uncertain. Sequences were obtained from naive CD4+ T cells from PBMCs. The subset is: CD45RA+ positively selected. Here the CDR3 reads CASSPSVNRQFF. DNA of the CDR3: TGTGCCAGCAGCCCCTCCGTGAACCGGCAGTTCTTC.